The 30 T cell receptor beta chains reported below all come from one sample, sequenced in a study of glioma-infiltrating T cells after dendritic cell vaccination. Profiling relied on immunoSEQ multiplex PCR, and the TCRdb table lists in-frame clones only, not all of them. This table has over 80,000 clones, 75% to 90% appearing once. Time point meaning: after dendritic cell vaccination, including at tumor progression/relapse. The material sequenced was blood, taken after dendritic cell vaccination. The receptors shown here come from a human donor with glioblastoma.

This chain joins TRBV6-1 and TRBJ2-1, with a weak D call TRBD1 (6 bases). The CDR3 loop spans 15 amino acids. Trimming left V 2 bases short and J 4 bases short, with 12 bases between. Germline V gives CDR1 MNHNS, CDR2 SASEGT. CDR3 loop: CASSESFGTYNEQFF. The CDR3 region has the DNA TGTGCCAGCAGTGAAAGTTTCGGGACATACAATGAGCAGTTCTTC.

The V call is TRBV18, the J call TRBJ1-3; 7 bases fit TRBD1. Trimming at V came to 3 bases and at J to 0 bases, leaving 5 bases not matched to a gene. The CDR3 sequence is 16 residues long. In germline, CDR1 is KGHSH, CDR2 LQKENI. The CDR3 region has the DNA TGTGCCAGCTCACCGGGACAGCTTGACTCTGGAAACACCATATATTTT. This translates into CASSPGQLDSGNTIYF.

This chain joins TRBV12-2 and TRBJ2-6; TRBD2, the D gene given by the table, was not confirmed from the DNA. TRBV12-2 is an annotated pseudogene. The CDR3 loop spans 19 amino acids. This CDR3 reads CASRFWGGAPGSGANVLTF. The CDR3 region has the DNA TGTGCAAGTCGCTTTTGGGGGGGGGCCCCGGGCTCTGGGGCCAACGTCCTGACTTTC.

The gene calls are TRBV29-1 and TRBJ2-1; 8 bases match TRBD1. This CDR3 is built from 11 residues. Per the germline V gene, CDR1 is SQVTM and CDR2 is ANQGSEA. J gave up 6 bases and V 7 bases, and 2 bases lay outside the gene matches. The CDR3 coding sequence is TGCAGCGCAGACAGGGGCAATGAGCAGTTCTTC. This sequence encodes CSADRGNEQFF.

The chain is built from TRBV5-1 and TRBJ2-1, with D uncertain. The V end lost 3 bases, the J end lost 6 bases, and 10 bases lay between the germline ends. The CDR3 is made up of 13 amino acids. Per the germline V gene, CDR1 is SGHRS and CDR2 is YFSETQ. The CDR3 sequence is CASSYMTGNEQFF. Here the CDR3 DNA reads TGCGCCAGCAGCTATATGACGGGCAATGAGCAGTTCTTC.

The CDR3 region has the DNA TGTGCCAGCAGCCGATCTAGCGGAGATTACAATGAGCAGTTCTTC. It specifies CASSRSSGDYNEQFF. The chain links TRBV6-5 to TRBJ2-1; 7 nucleotides match TRBD2. This CDR3 contains 15 residues. Trimming at V came to 6 bases and at J to 4 bases, leaving 9 bases not matched to a gene. From germline, CDR1 is MNHEY and CDR2 SVGAGI.

The chain links TRBV6-1 to TRBJ1-2, with 12 bases aligning to TRBD1. Germline lookup yields CDR1 MNHNS and CDR2 SASEGT. V was clipped by 4 bases and J by 4 bases; unmatched bases: 16. This CDR3 is built from 19 residues. CDR3 DNA sequence: TGTGCCAGCAGTGCCTGGGGTGGGACAGGGGGCGCCCAGATCTATGGCTACACCTTC. Encoded protein: CASSAWGGTGGAQIYGYTF.

The chain recombines TRBV14 with TRBJ2-1, with TRBD2 matching over 10 bases. This CDR3 comprises 17 residues. V was clipped by 4 bases and J by 3 bases; unmatched bases: 9. The germline CDR1 and CDR2 sequences are SGHDN and FVKESK. This CDR3 is CASSPYTLAGSYNEQFF. CDR3 sequence (DNA): TGTGCCAGCAGCCCTTACACACTAGCGGGGAGCTACAATGAGCAGTTCTTC.

This chain joins TRBV7-8 and TRBJ1-5; D remains unclear. The CDR3 sequence is 14 residues long. CDR1 and CDR2 (germline): SGHVS, FQNEAQ. V was cut by 0 bases and J by 3 bases, with 6 bases left in between. The CDR3 DNA is TGTGCCAGCAGCTTAGCGCTAGACAATCAGCCCCAGCATTTT. Translated, it gives CASSLALDNQPQHF.

The rearrangement uses TRBV18 and TRBJ2-4; TRBD1 matches 9 bases. The CDR3 consists of 19 residues. The V segment lost 2 bases and the J segment 5 bases; nucleotides outside the gene matches: 16. Germline CDR1 and CDR2: KGHSH and LQKENI. In DNA form, the CDR3 reads TGTGCCAGCTCACCAGCAAAAATAACAGGGGGCGCGTTCGAAAACATTCAGTACTTC. Translated, it gives CASSPAKITGGAFENIQYF.

This clone was observed a few times. This chain connects TRBV15 to TRBJ1-2, with TRBD1 as a possible D gene (6 bases). The length of the CDR3 is 15 residues. V shed 0 bases and J shed 7 bases, with 15 bases lying between them. Germline V CDR1 and CDR2: LNHNV, YYDKDF (reference sequence). The CDR3: CATSRDRGGPGGYTF. The CDR3 nucleotides are TGTGCCACCAGCAGAGATAGGGGGGGTCCAGGTGGCTACACCTTC.

The V call is TRBV19, the J call TRBJ1-2; D gene uncertain. Trimming shortened V by 0 bases and J by 6 bases, and 8 bases separated the two germline ends. CDR1 is LNHDA, CDR2 SQIVND, per germline (reference sequence). The CDR3 loop spans 13 amino acids. The DNA for the CDR3 is TGTGCCAGTAGTATAGAGCCAACGGATGGCTACACCTTC. Its translation: CASSIEPTDGYTF. The whole variable domain, filled in from reference TRBV19 and TRBJ1-2, reads DGGITQSPKYLFRKEGQNVTLSCEQNLNHDAMYWYRQDPGQGLRLIYYSQIVNDFQKGDIAEGYSVSREKKESFPLTVTSAQKNPTAFYLCASSIEPTDGYTFGSGTRLTVV.

This clone was counted a few times. The chain combines TRBV5-1 with TRBJ2-1; D is perhaps TRBD2 (5 bases). The CDR3 sequence is 16 residues long. Trimming left V 7 bases short and J 2 bases short, with 19 bases between. CDR1 is SGHRS, CDR2 YFSETQ, per germline. CDR3 nucleotides: TGCGCCAGCGAAGCCCTTGGCGGAGGAACCTACAATGAGCAGTTCTTC. Translated: CASEALGGGTYNEQFF.

The chain joins TRBV7-9 to TRBJ1-5; 7 nucleotides line up with TRBD1. This CDR3 contains 15 residues. V trimming: 2 bases; J trimming: 5 bases; junction bases outside the gene matches: 6. Per the germline V gene, CDR1 is SEHNR and CDR2 is FQNEAQ (reference sequence). CDR3 DNA sequence: TGTGCCAGCAGCTTAACACAGGGGCCCGATCAGCCCCAGCATTTT. Translation: CASSLTQGPDQPQHF. Full variable domain (rest looked up from reference TRBV7-9 and TRBJ1-5): DTGVSQNPRHKITKRGQNVTFRCDPISEHNRLYWYRQTLGQGPEFLTYFQNEAQLEKSRLLSDRFSAERPKGSFSTLEIQRTEQGDSAMYLCASSLTQGPDQPQHFGDGTRLSIL.

The chain uses TRBV10-3 and TRBJ1-5; D is unresolved. This CDR3 contains 13 residues. The V and J ends lost 2 bases and 7 bases respectively, with 9 bases between them. Germline CDR1 is ENHRY and CDR2 is SYGVKD. CDR3 sequence reads: CAISEKREQPQHF. Written as DNA, the CDR3 is TGTGCCATCAGTGAGAAGAGGGAACAGCCCCAGCATTTT.

The chain recombines TRBV9 with TRBJ2-3; D perhaps matches TRBD2 (6 bases). The V gene's germline CDR1 is SGDLS and CDR2 YYNGEE. This CDR3 has 14 residues. V lost 0 bases and J 4 bases, leaving 9 bases between the germline ends. The CDR3 DNA reads TGTGCCAGCAGCGTAGCGGGAGCGTCAGATACGCAGTATTTT. Amino acid sequence: CASSVAGASDTQYF.

The chain uses TRBV4-2 and TRBJ2-3, with D perhaps matching TRBD2 (7 bases). Trimming left V 1 base short and J 5 bases short, with 19 bases between. The CDR3 has 17 amino acids. Per germline, CDR1 LGHNA and CDR2 YNFKEQ. CDR3 DNA: TGTGCCAGCAGCCAAGGTCCGAGGGGGGGCGGGGGAGATACGCAGTATTTT. Encoded protein: CASSQGPRGGGGDTQYF.

Concerning this clone: Other DNA sequences in this sample translate to the same CDR3. This chain uses TRBV30 with TRBJ2-3; possible D gene TRBD2, 5 bases. Trimming took 5 bases from V and 0 from J, leaving 9 bases between them. This CDR3 spans 13 amino acids. Germline V gives CDR1 GTSNPN, CDR2 SVGIG (reference sequence). In DNA, the CDR3 is TGTGCCTGGGGGCAGCGGAGCACAGATACGCAGTATTTT. Translating it yields CAWGQRSTDTQYF.

The V and J genes are TRBV5-1 and TRBJ1-1, with D possibly TRBD1 on 5 matching bases. Germline V gene sequence: CDR1 SGHRS, CDR2 YFSETQ. V was pared by 0 bases and J by 3 bases, with 15 bases between. This CDR3 spans 16 amino acids. For the CDR3, the DNA is TGCGCCAGCAGCTTGGCAAGTTCCCTGGGGCACACTGAAGCTTTCTTT. Translation gives CASSLASSLGHTEAFF.

With respect to this clone: This sample also contains other DNA sequences that code for the same CDR3. V gene TRBV19 combines with J gene TRBJ1-5; 7 nucleotides match TRBD1. The CDR3 contains 14 residues. V lost 8 bases to trimming and J lost 2 bases; unmatched junction nucleotides: 6. Germline loops: CDR1 LNHDA, CDR2 SQIVND (reference sequence). CDR3 DNA: TGTGCCAGTCATGACAGGGAAGGCAATCAGCCCCAGCATTTT. This codes for CASHDREGNQPQHF.

The rearrangement links TRBV10-2 to TRBJ1-1; TRBD1 is a possible D gene (6 bases). Germline loops: CDR1 WSHSY, CDR2 SAAADI. The length of the CDR3 is 17 residues. The V end lost 2 bases, the J end lost 1 base, and 17 bases lay between the germline ends. The CDR3 loop is CASSELIGQTENTEAFF. In nucleotides, the CDR3 is TGCGCCAGCAGTGAGCTGATAGGACAGACAGAGAACACTGAAGCTTTCTTT.

CDR3 bases: TGCGCCAGCAGCACCCGGGACAGGTCTGGTGAATCCGCTGAAGCTTTCTTT. It codes for CASSTRDRSGESAEAFF. This rearrangement joins TRBV5-1 to TRBJ1-1, with 8 bases that match TRBD1. Germline trimming cut 4 bases from V and 6 bases from J; bases unmatched to any gene: 17. Germline V gives CDR1 SGHRS, CDR2 YFSETQ. The CDR3 contains 17 residues.

The chain has TRBV6-6 and TRBJ2-3, with a tentative D call TRBD2 (5 bases). V shed 6 bases and J shed 4 bases, with 8 bases lying between them. CDR1 and CDR2 from the germline V gene are MNHNY and SVGAGI (reference sequence). This CDR3 comprises 12 residues. CDR3 DNA sequence: TGTGCCAGCAGACTAGGGTCAGATACGCAGTATTTT. It specifies CASRLGSDTQYF.

This clone was observed a single time. The rearrangement uses TRBV19 and TRBJ2-7; 9 nucleotides line up with TRBD1. The CDR3 consists of 15 residues. Germline V gene lookup returns CDR1 LNHDA and CDR2 SQIVND (reference sequence). With 4 bases clipped from V and 3 bases from J, the junction kept 7 bases outside the gene matches. This chain's CDR3 is CASSRPGTGFYEQYF. DNA of the CDR3: TGTGCCAGTAGTAGACCCGGGACAGGGTTCTACGAGCAGTACTTC.

This sequence joins TRBV2 and TRBJ2-5; D is uncertain. V was pared by 2 bases and J by 5 bases, with 9 bases between. This CDR3 has 13 amino acids. In germline, CDR1 is SNHLY, CDR2 FYNNEI. In DNA, the CDR3 is TGTGCCAGCAGTGAAATACTGCCGGAGACCCAGTACTTC. It specifies CASSEILPETQYF.

This clone was counted many times. The chain joins TRBV15 to TRBJ1-3, with 11 bases aligning to TRBD1. The CDR3 sequence is 14 residues long. Germline loops: CDR1 LNHNV, CDR2 YYDKDF (reference sequence). The ends lost 3 bases at V and 7 bases at J; junction bases unmatched: 2. The CDR3 sequence is CATSSRDRGNTIYF. CDR3 nucleotides: TGTGCCACCAGCAGCCGGGACAGGGGGAACACCATATATTTT.

The chain joins TRBV15 to TRBJ1-2; 10 nucleotides align to TRBD1. CDR3 length: 14 amino acids. Germline CDR1 LNHNV, CDR2 YYDKDF (reference sequence). V was clipped by 3 bases and J by 7 bases; unmatched bases: 5. CDR3 DNA: TGTGCCACCAGCAGTTCCCGACAGGGGGCTGGCTACACCTTC. As protein: CATSSSRQGAGYTF.

This clone was seen a handful of times. The V and J genes are TRBV15 and TRBJ2-5, with D perhaps matching TRBD1 (6 bases). Germline CDR1 and CDR2: LNHNV and YYDKDF (reference sequence). The CDR3 extends over 14 amino acids. Trimming removed 0 bases from V and 4 bases from J, with 9 bases in between. This chain's CDR3 is CATSRDKGVETQYF. The DNA for the CDR3 is TGTGCCACCAGCAGAGATAAGGGGGTAGAGACCCAGTACTTC.

As to this clone: The junction differs from germline at one of its ends, possibly a read error. V gene TRBV7-7 combines with J gene TRBJ2-3, with TRBD2 matching 8 bases. This CDR3 has 18 residues. Per the germline V gene, CDR1 is SSHAT and CDR2 is FNYEAQ (reference sequence). CDR3 in DNA: TGTGCTAGCAGCTCCCTCCAACGCGGGAGGCCGGGCACAGATACGCAGTATTTT. This codes for CASSSLQRGRPGTDTQYF.

The chain is built from TRBV7-2 and TRBJ2-5; 9 nucleotides line up with TRBD2. The CDR3 consists of 15 residues. The V gene's germline CDR1 is SGHTA and CDR2 FQGNSA. The V segment lost 6 bases and the J segment 2 bases; nucleotides outside the gene matches: 7. This CDR3 is CASSTEGLAQETQYF. Here the CDR3 DNA reads TGTGCCAGCAGTACCGAAGGACTAGCGCAAGAGACCCAGTACTTC.